This T cell receptor (beta chain) stems from a study of blood T cells in healthy people across ages. Study summary: Template switching picked up about one barcoded beta molecule for each two T cells.

Isolation per sample recovered at least 7 million PBMCs. There are 15 residues in the CDR3. Germline V gene lookup returns CDR1 MNHEY and CDR2 SMNVEV (reference sequence). Primed by a sample-barcoded 5' primer and a J-beta primer mix, a second PCR proceeded for 7 to 11 cycles. MiXCR was run by TCRdb on the 5' RACE reads, yielding one entry per CDR3 protein. Here the sample spans about 1.8 million distinct CDR3 sequences, just under 50% being singletons. As concerns this clonotype: Its antigen remains unknown. Sequence at one end of the junction differs from germline and may be a read error.

Findings of the study overall: Correlation between TCR beta diversity and naive T cell percentage was strong.

The sequencing input was blood. The TCR sequence derives from a woman aged 40 to 55 in good health. The chain has TRBV27 and TRBJ2-6, with a possible D match to TRBD2 (7 bases). The CDR3 coding sequence is TGTGCCAGCAGTCTAGGGGGGGCCGGGGCCAACGTCCAGACTTTC. Residues: CASSLGGAGANVQTF.